This T cell receptor beta chain stems from a study of CD8 T cells in ankylosing spondylitis. Study results and caveats: Disease-linked clones were reportedly significantly enriched in matched ankylosing spondylitis synovial fluid.

The V end was cut by 1 base, the J end by 5 bases, with 7 bases between. CDR1 is SGHDN and CDR2 is FVKESK in the germline V gene. CDR3 length equals 13 residues. About this clonotype: The antigen remains undetermined.

From the 5' RACE reads, TCRdb called clonotypes with MiXCR, one entry per CDR3 protein. In the table there are 160,000 or so distinct CDR3 sequences, around 9.6% of which are singletons. The clonotype comes from a female donor with ankylosing spondylitis or in good health (not recorded which). This rearrangement joins TRBV14 to TRBJ2-3; D not certain. Specimen: blood, either unsorted or a sorted T cell fraction (not recorded which). CDR3 in amino acids: CASSQGLRDTQYF. CDR3 in DNA: TGTGCCAGCAGCCAAGGACTGAGAGATACGCAGTATTTT.